The 27 T cell receptor beta chains below come from one sample, sequenced in a study of blood T cell repertoires in COVID-19. Clones were read by immunoSEQ multiplex PCR, and TCRdb kept only the in-frame ones, dropping some. The sample carries 65,000 to 75,000 clones, around 82% recorded once. Sequencing was carried out using peripheral blood. These receptors originate from a woman aged 55-69 years with acute or convalescent COVID-19.

The chain carries TRBV6-1 and TRBJ1-4; 9 bases line up with TRBD1. This CDR3 contains 16 residues. Germline V lookup: CDR1 MNHNS, CDR2 SASEGT. J was trimmed by 8 bases and V by 3 bases; bases with no gene match: 10. The CDR3 region is CASSDKSGGQGEKLFF. CDR3 nucleotide sequence: TGTGCCAGCAGTGATAAAAGTGGGGGACAGGGCGAAAAACTGTTTTTT.

The V gene is TRBV5-1, the J gene TRBJ1-2; maybe TRBD1 (5 bases). V lost 0 bases and J 7 bases, leaving 13 bases between the germline ends. The CDR3 spans 14 residues. Germline V gene lookup returns CDR1 SGHRS and CDR2 YFSETQ. In DNA form, the CDR3 reads TGCGCCAGCAGCTTGGAAGGGACTAACGCTGGCTACACCTTC. Translating it yields CASSLEGTNAGYTF.

The genes are TRBV7-9 and TRBJ2-1; 7 bases agree with TRBD2. The germline V gene has CDR1 SEHNR and CDR2 FQNEAQ (reference sequence). The junction had 8 bases not matched to a gene; V was cut back by 1 base and J by 8 bases. CDR3 size: 15 residues. The CDR3 DNA reads TGTGCCAGCAGCTTAGACGGGGGAGGGGTGGATGAGCAGTTCTTC. Protein: CASSLDGGGVDEQFF.

The gene calls are TRBV2 and TRBJ1-1, with 11 nucleotides matching TRBD1. CDR1 and CDR2 from the germline V gene are SNHLY and FYNNEI. This CDR3 region has 13 residues. V gave up 5 bases and J gave up 7 bases; unmatched junction bases: 3. The CDR3: CASSRTGGNEAFF. Here the CDR3 DNA reads TGTGCCAGCAGTAGGACAGGGGGCAATGAAGCTTTCTTT.

The chain recombines TRBV19 with TRBJ2-3, with TRBD2 matching over 7 bases. V lost 4 bases to trimming and J lost 5 bases; unmatched junction nucleotides: 9. Germline V CDR1 and CDR2: LNHDA, SQIVND (reference sequence). This CDR3 contains 15 residues. The CDR3 DNA follows: TGTGCCAGTAGTAAAGCGAGCGGCGGGGGAGATACGCAGTATTTT. Translation: CASSKASGGGDTQYF.

The V call is TRBV12-3 or TRBV12-4, the J call TRBJ2-7, with D perhaps matching TRBD2 (7 bases). Trimming removed 3 bases from V and 3 bases from J, with 9 bases in between. CDR3 length equals 13 residues. This CDR3 is CASSLGGGYEQYF. In DNA, the CDR3 is TGTGCCAGCAGTTTGGGAGGGGGCTACGAGCAGTACTTC.

The genes are TRBV3-1 (or the pseudogene TRBV3-2) and TRBJ2-1; D gene unclear. This CDR3 region has 14 residues. Germline V gene lookup returns CDR1 LGHDT and CDR2 YNNKEL (reference sequence). Trimming took off 4 bases at V and 8 bases at J, with 15 bases between the two ends. Here the CDR3 reads CASSLRGVSDEQFF. The CDR3 DNA follows: TGTGCCAGCAGCCTCCGCGGAGTCAGCGATGAGCAGTTCTTC.

Many counts were recorded for this clone. The rearrangement links TRBV5-1 to TRBJ2-7; 8 nucleotides match TRBD1. Germline-derived CDR1 and CDR2 are SGHRS and YFSETQ. The CDR3 extends over 15 amino acids. J lost 4 bases, V lost 2 bases, and 8 bases had no gene match. Here the CDR3 reads CASSFGGTGGYEQYF. CDR3 in DNA: TGCGCCAGCAGCTTCGGTGGGACAGGTGGGTACGAGCAGTACTTC. Together with reference TRBV5-1 and TRBJ2-7, the CDR3 gives the full variable domain: KAGVTQTPRYLIKTRGQQVTLSCSPISGHRSVSWYQQTPGQGLQFLFEYFSETQRNKGNFPGRFSGRQFSNSRSEMNVSTLELGDSALYLCASSFGGTGGYEQYFGPGTRLTVT.

This chain joins TRBV19 and TRBJ1-2; 7 nucleotides match TRBD1. Germline CDR1 and CDR2: LNHDA and SQIVND (reference sequence). This CDR3 is 13 amino acids long. With 6 bases clipped from V and 4 bases from J, the junction kept 5 bases outside the gene matches. The chain's CDR3 is CASSAGGTYGYTF. The CDR3 DNA is TGTGCCAGTAGCGCAGGGGGGACCTATGGCTACACCTTC.

This rearrangement joins TRBV27 to TRBJ2-7; TRBD1 might be the D (5 bases). Germline lookup yields CDR1 MNHEY and CDR2 SMNVEV (reference sequence). This CDR3 comprises 14 residues. Trimming removed 3 bases at V and 1 base at J, with 10 bases between. The CDR3 sequence is CASSFWGPSYEQYF. As DNA, the CDR3 is TGTGCCAGCAGTTTTTGGGGCCCGTCCTACGAGCAGTACTTC.

The V and J genes are TRBV27 and TRBJ2-7, with 7 bases fitting TRBD1. The length of the CDR3 is 13 residues. The germline V gene encodes CDR1 MNHEY and CDR2 SMNVEV (reference sequence). Trimming took 4 bases from V and 0 from J; bases not matched to a gene: 0. This chain's CDR3 is CASSWDSSYEQYF. The CDR3 bases are TGTGCCAGCAGTTGGGACAGCTCCTACGAGCAGTACTTC.

The V and J genes are TRBV7-9 and TRBJ1-1; 8 nucleotides line up with TRBD1. The V and J ends lost 5 bases and 8 bases, in that order; junction bases with no gene match: 7. The CDR3 is made up of 13 amino acids. The V gene's germline CDR1 is SEHNR and CDR2 FQNEAQ (reference sequence). The CDR3 protein is CASSAWGDREAFF. In DNA, the CDR3 is TGTGCCAGCAGCGCTTGGGGGGACAGGGAAGCTTTCTTT.

The count of this clone is one. The chain couples TRBV5-1 to TRBJ1-3; D gene uncertain. The germline CDR1 and CDR2 sequences are SGHRS and YFSETQ. The CDR3 consists of 15 residues. V dropped 3 bases and J dropped 0 bases, with 10 bases sitting between them. CDR3 DNA: TGCGCCAGCAGCTGGGAGCCCAGCTCTGGAAACACCATATATTTT. It specifies CASSWEPSSGNTIYF.

The chain carries TRBV6-5 and TRBJ1-1; D may be TRBD1 (6 bases). V was clipped by 5 bases and J by 10 bases, with 17 bases between them. The germline V gene has CDR1 MNHEY and CDR2 SVGAGI. The CDR3 runs 13 residues. As DNA, the CDR3 is TGTGCCAGCAGTCGCCGGGGGGGCGAAGGAGCTTTCTTT. Translating gives CASSRRGGEGAFF.

The chain joins TRBV27 to TRBJ2-2; tentatively, D is TRBD2 (5 bases). Germline assignment: CDR1 MNHEY and CDR2 SMNVEV (reference sequence). The CDR3 spans 13 residues. V gave up 10 bases and J gave up 5 bases, with 14 bases separating them. CDR3 DNA: TGTGCCACCGCGGTTCGGGGAACCGGGGAGCTGTTTTTT. This gives the protein CATAVRGTGELFF.

This clone has a single count. The chain is built from TRBV9 and TRBJ1-1, with TRBD1 as a possible D gene (5 bases). Germline V gene sequence: CDR1 SGDLS, CDR2 YYNGEE. This CDR3 is 13 amino acids long. V was trimmed by 2 bases and J by 6 bases, leaving 11 bases between them. This CDR3 is CASSVSTASEAFF. The CDR3 DNA reads TGTGCCAGCAGCGTCTCGACAGCTTCTGAAGCTTTCTTT.

The gene calls are TRBV3-1 (or the pseudogene TRBV3-2) and TRBJ1-2; no reliable D call. V was pared by 1 base and J by 6 bases, with 15 bases between. Per the germline V gene, CDR1 is LGHDT and CDR2 is YNNKEL (reference sequence). This CDR3 has 15 amino acids. The CDR3 DNA reads as TGTGCCAGCAGCCAAGGCTCCAGTCAAAAACATGGCTACACCTTC. Amino acids: CASSQGSSQKHGYTF.

The chain combines TRBV19 with TRBJ1-5, with D perhaps matching TRBD1 (6 bases). Trimming removed 3 bases at V and 5 bases at J, with 14 bases between. Germline V gene data show CDR1 as LNHDA and CDR2 as SQIVND (reference sequence). The CDR3 loop spans 15 amino acids. The CDR3 nucleotides read TGTGCCAGTAGTATCGGTGGGACAATTGATCAGCCCCAGCATTTT. This encodes CASSIGGTIDQPQHF. Combining the CDR3 with reference TRBV19 and TRBJ1-5 gives the whole variable domain DGGITQSPKYLFRKEGQNVTLSCEQNLNHDAMYWYRQDPGQGLRLIYYSQIVNDFQKGDIAEGYSVSREKKESFPLTVTSAQKNPTAFYLCASSIGGTIDQPQHFGDGTRLSIL.

The V and J genes are TRBV7-6 and TRBJ1-1, with D tentatively TRBD1 (6 bases). Looked up from germline, CDR1 is SGHVS and CDR2 is FNYEAQ. The CDR3 extends over 14 amino acids. The V end lost 4 bases, the J end lost 6 bases, and 15 bases lay between the germline ends. CDR3 coding DNA: TGTGCCAGCAGCTCGTACAGGGTGGCGGCTGAAGCTTTCTTT. Protein product: CASSSYRVAAEAFF.

The J gene is TRBJ2-2, the V gene TRBV9; TRBD1 might be the D (6 bases). This CDR3 is 13 amino acids long. V lost 4 bases and J lost 5, with 9 bases in between. Germline V gene data show CDR1 as SGDLS and CDR2 as YYNGEE. The CDR3, as DNA: TGTGCCAGCAGCCTTGGACAGACCGGGGAGCTGTTTTTT. Translating it yields CASSLGQTGELFF.

V is TRBV10-3 and J is TRBJ2-1, with 8 bases fitting TRBD2. Losses at the gene ends were 6 bases for V and 8 bases for J; bases not matched to a gene: 12. CDR1 is ENHRY, CDR2 SYGVKD, per germline. The CDR3 totals 15 residues. CDR3 sequence reads: CAIRQGRGGPDEQFF. CDR3 nucleotides: TGTGCCATCAGGCAGGGCCGGGGGGGGCCCGATGAGCAGTTCTTC.

The rearrangement uses TRBV10-1 and TRBJ2-3; D is uncertain. V was clipped by 3 bases and J by 2 bases, with 18 bases between them. CDR1 is WNHNN, CDR2 SYGVQD, per germline (reference sequence). The CDR3 totals 17 residues. The CDR3 DNA reads TGCGCCAGCAGTGAACTCGGAGACTTCCCCACCACAGATACGCAGTATTTT. It is translated as CASSELGDFPTTDTQYF.

The genes are TRBV4-1 and TRBJ2-7, with 9 bases matching TRBD2. J gave up 0 bases and V 0 bases, and 6 bases lay outside the gene matches. The CDR3 length is 17 residues. CDR1 is MGHRA, CDR2 YSYEKL, per germline. The DNA of the CDR3 is TGCGCCAGCAGCCAAGATGTAGAGCGGGGGGACTCCTACGAGCAGTACTTC. Translating gives CASSQDVERGDSYEQYF.

The V call is TRBV5-1, the J call TRBJ2-7, with a tentative D call TRBD1 (6 bases). This CDR3 has 12 residues. V was trimmed by 3 bases and J by 4 bases, leaving 8 bases between them. CDR1 is SGHRS, CDR2 YFSETQ, per germline. CDR3 DNA: TGCGCCAGCAGCTCACAGGGTTACGAGCAGTACTTC. Its translation is CASSSQGYEQYF. Filled out from reference TRBV5-1 and TRBJ2-7, the complete variable domain reads KAGVTQTPRYLIKTRGQQVTLSCSPISGHRSVSWYQQTPGQGLQFLFEYFSETQRNKGNFPGRFSGRQFSNSRSEMNVSTLELGDSALYLCASSSQGYEQYFGPGTRLTVT.

The chain uses TRBV19 and TRBJ1-2, with D perhaps TRBD1 (5 bases). The CDR3 runs to 16 residues. The V end lost 3 bases, the J end lost 0 bases, and 14 bases lay between the germline ends. Per the germline V gene, CDR1 is LNHDA and CDR2 is SQIVND (reference sequence). CDR3 nucleotides: TGTGCCAGTAGTATGCTCGCCGACAGCTCTAACTATGGCTACACCTTC. Protein product: CASSMLADSSNYGYTF.

The chain recombines TRBV5-6 with TRBJ2-4; 13 nucleotides agree with TRBD2. Trimming took 5 bases from V and 4 from J; bases not matched to a gene: 3. CDR3 size: 15 residues. Germline V CDR1 and CDR2: SGHDT, YYEEEE. CDR3 nucleotide sequence: TGTGCCAGCAGGAGGGGACTAGCGGGGAAAAACATTCAGTACTTC. This sequence encodes CASRRGLAGKNIQYF.

This clone appeared a single time. The rearrangement links TRBV3-1 (or the pseudogene TRBV3-2) to TRBJ2-7; TRBD2 matches 11 bases. V shed 2 bases and J 2 bases; nucleotides not matched to a gene: 2. The CDR3 consists of 15 residues. Germline V lookup: CDR1 LGHDT, CDR2 YNNKEL (reference sequence). CDR3 in DNA: TGTGCCAGCAGCCAAAATAGCGGGGGGGCCTACGAGCAGTACTTC. Translation gives CASSQNSGGAYEQYF.